These 14 T cell receptor beta chains were all obtained from the same sample, sequenced in a study of T cell changes during pregnancy in multiple sclerosis. TCRdb keeps only in-frame clones here, not all; method: immunoSEQ multiplex PCR. The sample records 84,000 or so clones, about 95% being singletons. The sample here was peripheral blood, taken in the third trimester of pregnancy. These receptor sequences come from a female donor with multiple sclerosis, enrolled in a pregnancy study.

The chain couples TRBV2 to TRBJ2-1; TRBD2 might be the D (6 bases). Trimming pared 2 bases from V and 0 bases from J, leaving 14 bases between. Germline V gene data show CDR1 as SNHLY and CDR2 as FYNNEI. CDR3 size: 17 residues. The CDR3 nucleotides read TGTGCCAGCAGTGAATTAAGTTGGGGAGGCTCCTACAATGAGCAGTTCTTC. Translating gives CASSELSWGGSYNEQFF.

The chain links TRBV7-3 to TRBJ2-5, with 10 positions matching TRBD2. V dropped 0 bases and J dropped 2; count of bases not matched to a gene: 9. Germline CDR1 and CDR2: SGHTA and FQGTGA. The CDR3 spans 18 residues. CDR3 bases: TGTGCCAGCAGCTTAACGTCAAGCGGGGGGGCCTGGCAAGAGACCCAGTACTTC. Translated, it gives CASSLTSSGGAWQETQYF.

V gene TRBV7-9 combines with J gene TRBJ2-2; TRBD2 agrees at 7 bases. Looked up from germline, CDR1 is SEHNR and CDR2 is FQNEAQ (reference sequence). The CDR3 length is 15 residues. V gave up 5 bases and J gave up 4 bases; unmatched junction bases: 7. DNA of the CDR3: TGTGCCAGCAGCCGGGGAGGGGACGGCACCGGGGAGCTGTTTTTT. It is translated as CASSRGGDGTGELFF.

J is TRBJ2-7 and V is TRBV27; perhaps TRBD1 as D (6 bases). There are 19 residues in the CDR3. V was shortened by 0 bases and J by 0 bases, with 21 bases between the two germline ends. Germline loops: CDR1 MNHEY, CDR2 SMNVEV (reference sequence). CDR3 bases: TGTGCCAGCAGTTTATCGGGACAAGGCCTACCTAGGAGCTCCTACGAGCAGTACTTC. Its translation: CASSLSGQGLPRSSYEQYF.

V usage is TRBV18 and J usage is TRBJ2-3; TRBD1 matches 10 bases. Trimming removed 2 bases from V and 2 bases from J; junction bases left unmatched: 16. Germline CDR1 is KGHSH and CDR2 is LQKENI. The CDR3 consists of 20 residues. The CDR3 nucleotides read TGTGCCAGCTCACCAGCGCGGGACAGGGGATCCACGGTTTCCACAGATACGCAGTATTTT. It specifies CASSPARDRGSTVSTDTQYF. Full variable domain (missing parts from reference TRBV18 and TRBJ2-3): NAGVMQNPRHLVRRRGQEARLRCSPMKGHSHVYWYRQLPEEGLKFMVYLQKENIIDESGMPKERFSAEFPKEGPSILRIQQVVRGDSAAYFCASSPARDRGSTVSTDTQYFGPGTRLTVL.

The chain recombines TRBV10-3 with TRBJ1-1, with TRBD1 matching 9 bases. Looked up from germline, CDR1 is ENHRY and CDR2 is SYGVKD. CDR3 length: 15 amino acids. J lost 4 bases, V lost 3 bases, and 6 bases had no gene match. The chain's CDR3 is CAISDPGQGGTEAFF. The CDR3 nucleotides are TGTGCCATCAGTGATCCGGGACAGGGTGGCACTGAAGCTTTCTTT.

The chain joins TRBV25-1 to TRBJ1-1; D remains unclear. The CDR3 is 15 residues long. Trimming took 2 bases from V and 4 from J, leaving 14 bases between them. Germline assignment: CDR1 MGHDK and CDR2 SYGVNS. The CDR3 here is CASSESEGISTEAFF. As DNA, the CDR3 is TGTGCCAGCAGTGAAAGCGAGGGCATTTCCACTGAAGCTTTCTTT. Variable domain in full (rest from reference TRBV25-1 and TRBJ1-1): EADIYQTPRYLVIGTGKKITLECSQTMGHDKMYWYQQDPGMELHLIHYSYGVNSTEKGDLSSESTVSRIRTEHFPLTLESARPSHTSQYLCASSESEGISTEAFFGQGTRLTVV.

The gene calls are TRBV9 and TRBJ1-2; 7 nucleotides align to TRBD1. V shed 0 bases, J shed 8 bases, and the junction held 4 bases outside the gene matches. This CDR3 is 13 amino acids long. Germline CDR1 reads SGDLS; CDR2 reads YYNGEE. CDR3: CASSVVGGSGYTF. Here the CDR3 DNA reads TGTGCCAGCAGCGTAGTAGGGGGCTCGGGCTACACCTTC.

The chain combines TRBV6-6 with TRBJ2-5, with 8 bases fitting TRBD2. J lost 4 bases, V lost 7 bases, and 8 bases had no gene match. CDR3 length: 14 residues. The germline V gene encodes CDR1 MNHNY and CDR2 SVGAGI (reference sequence). In nucleotides, the CDR3 is TGTGCCAGCAAGGGTGTAGCGGGGTTAGAGACCCAGTACTTC. Translating it yields CASKGVAGLETQYF.

The chain combines TRBV2 with TRBJ1-2; TRBD1 is a possible D gene (6 bases). The CDR3 sequence is 16 residues long. Between the trimmed V and J ends, which lost 6 bases and 4 bases, there was a span of 21 bases. CDR1 is SNHLY, CDR2 FYNNEI, per germline. CDR3 nucleotide sequence: TGTGCCAGCAGCCCCTCTGCAGGGGAGATTGTCTATGGCTACACCTTC. Protein: CASSPSAGEIVYGYTF.

CDR3 amino acids: CASKRAVVRNEQFF. In DNA form, the CDR3 reads TGTGCCAGCAAGCGAGCGGTGGTCCGGAATGAGCAGTTCTTC. The rearrangement uses TRBV2 and TRBJ2-1; TRBD2 is a possible D gene (5 bases). Germline-derived CDR1 and CDR2 are SNHLY and FYNNEI. The CDR3 sequence is 14 residues long. V gave up 7 bases and J gave up 7 bases, with 17 bases separating them. Using reference TRBV2 and TRBJ2-1 for the parts outside the CDR3, the full variable domain is EPEVTQTPSHQVTQMGQEVILRCVPISNHLYFYWYRQILGQKVEFLVSFYNNEISEKSEIFDDQFSVERPDGSNFTLKIRSTKLEDSAMYFCASKRAVVRNEQFFGPGTRLTVL.

The chain carries TRBV7-9 and TRBJ1-2; D gene uncertain. Per germline, CDR1 SEHNR and CDR2 FQNEAQ (reference sequence). The CDR3 length is 15 residues. V gave up 2 bases and J gave up 3 bases, with 13 bases separating them. The CDR3 here is CASSLIPGTDYGYTF. The CDR3 nucleotides read TGTGCCAGCAGCTTAATTCCGGGAACCGACTATGGCTACACCTTC.

This chain links TRBV2 with TRBJ2-7, with D perhaps TRBD2 (5 bases). This CDR3 is built from 15 residues. The V gene's germline CDR1 is SNHLY and CDR2 FYNNEI. V lost 6 bases to trimming and J lost 1 base, with 16 bases between them. CDR3: CASRVGAALSYEQYF. The CDR3 DNA reads TGTGCCAGCAGGGTGGGAGCAGCCCTTTCCTACGAGCAGTACTTC.

The V and J genes are TRBV25-1 and TRBJ1-1, with a weak D call TRBD1 (5 bases). V was shortened by 3 bases and J by 4 bases, with 12 bases between the two germline ends. The germline V gene has CDR1 MGHDK and CDR2 SYGVNS. The CDR3 is 14 amino acids. The CDR3 coding sequence is TGTGCCAGCAGTGAGCCAGGGCCGGGCACTGAAGCTTTCTTT. Its translation: CASSEPGPGTEAFF.